A single T cell receptor (beta chain) is shown here with its context. No antigen is known for it. This entry comes from a study of cytomegalovirus exposure and HLA in healthy donors. The CDR3 spans 12 residues. Losses at the gene ends were 7 bases for V and 14 bases for J; bases not matched to a gene: 13. Germline V CDR1 and CDR2: MNHEY, SVGAGI. Whole-study findings and limits: Most likely, a cluster of highly shared sequence variants arose as a sequencing artifact. It was reported that the classifier diagnosed cytomegalovirus status with high specificity and sensitivity in both the original and validation cohorts. TCR beta V segments were, for the most part, productive about 87% or about 30% of the time in an earlier analysis. Excluded: some indistinguishable V segments such as TRBV6-2 and TRBV6-3.

This PCR relied on a set of 60 Vbeta primers and 13 Jbeta primers. Some clones are missing from TCRdb's copy, which holds only in-frame ones; the method was immunoSEQ multiplex PCR. The data show 11,000 to 15,000 clones, around 58% seen once. This chain connects TRBV6-5 to TRBJ1-1; TRBD1 agrees at 7 bases. The material sequenced was PBMCs. The TCR sequence derives from a woman aged 45-60 years in good health and CMV-seropositive. The chain's CDR3 is CASTQRGQLVFF. CDR3 bases: TGTGCCAGCACCCAAAGGGGGCAGCTTGTGTTCTTT.